These T cell receptor beta chains were read from a single sample in a study of T cell responses to AZD1222 COVID-19 vaccine. Generated by immunoSEQ multiplex PCR, the TCRdb table keeps only in-frame clones and is missing some. The sample contains about 93,000 clones, roughly 91% of which appear only once. This specimen consisted of peripheral blood, obtained on day 0 of MenACWY control vaccination. These receptors were taken from an adult in good health. Both conserved end residues are part of each CDR3. A D gene is named only where the DNA matches it firmly. Part of the rows lack a size; the others show once, few, many or a class for expanded clones.

NA | NA | TRBJ2-7 | 14 | TRBV6-5 | CASSYRAGRVEQYF | TGTGCCAGCAGTTATCGGGCAGGCAGGGTCGAGCAGTACTTC
NA | NA | TRBJ2-1 | 14 | TRBV27 | CASSRPGLGNEQFF | TGTGCCAGCAGTAGGCCAGGGCTCGGCAATGAGCAGTTCTTC
NA | NA | TRBJ2-5 | 15 | TRBV6-1 | CASSEIYGYQETQYF | TGTGCCAGCAGTGAAATCTACGGGTACCAAGAGACCCAGTACTTC
TRBD1 | NA | TRBJ1-2 | 13 | TRBV6-5 | CASSLQGGSGYTF | TGTGCCAGCAGCCTACAGGGGGGGAGCGGCTACACCTTC
TRBD1 | once | TRBJ2-4 | 15 | TRBV2 | CASSSDRGGLDIQYF | TGTGCCAGCAGTTCCGACAGGGGAGGACTGGACATTCAGTACTTC
NA | once | TRBJ1-4 | 17 | TRBV5-4 | CASSRGGAGGGNEKLFF | TGTGCCAGCAGCCGGGGGGGCGCCGGGGGTGGTAATGAAAAACTGTTTTTT
NA | few | TRBJ2-7 | 16 | TRBV11-3 | CASTLDGTITDYEQYF | TGTGCCAGCACCCTCGATGGGACCATAACGGACTACGAGCAGTACTTC
NA | NA | TRBJ1-2 | 11 | TRBV29-1 | CSSGGFYGYTF | TGCAGCTCCGGAGGTTTCTATGGCTACACCTTC
NA | NA | TRBJ1-2 | 16 | TRBV19 | CASSTPIWVEGHGYTF | TGTGCCAGTAGTACCCCGATTTGGGTTGAAGGGCATGGCTACACCTTC
TRBD1 | NA | TRBJ2-3 | 15 | TRBV27 | CASTLTGGPGDTQYF | TGTGCCAGCACCCTGACAGGGGGCCCCGGAGATACGCAGTATTTT
TRBD1 | NA | TRBJ1-3 | 16 | TRBV18 | CASSPQGGRTGNTIYF | TGTGCCAGCTCACCCCAGGGGGGGAGAACTGGAAACACCATATATTTT
NA | NA | TRBJ1-1 | 13 | TRBV13 | CASSLQGNTEAFF | TGTGCCAGCAGCCTACAGGGGAACACTGAAGCTTTCTTT
TRBD1 | NA | TRBJ1-6 | 15 | TRBV14 | CASSQEDRRHSPLHF | TGTGCCAGCAGCCAAGAGGACAGGAGGCATTCACCCCTCCACTTT
TRBD1 | once | TRBJ1-2 | 15 | TRBV6-5 | CASSSETGGLSGYTF | TGTGCCAGCAGCTCCGAGACAGGGGGCTTAAGTGGCTACACCTTC
NA | NA | TRBJ2-1 | 15 | TRBV30 | CASLKGVSSYNEQFF | TGTGCCTCCCTTAAGGGGGTTAGCTCCTACAATGAGCAGTTCTTC
NA | once | TRBJ1-2 | 14 | TRBV7-9 | CASSSEGRYYGYTF | TGTGCCAGCAGCTCTGAGGGACGGTACTATGGCTACACCTTC
TRBD2 | NA | TRBJ2-3 | 15 | TRBV15 | CATSRVGGGVDTQYF | TGTGCCACCAGCAGAGTCGGGGGAGGGGTAGATACGCAGTATTTT
NA | NA | TRBJ1-6 | 14 | TRBV5-1 | CASSLAGLGSPLHF | TGCGCCAGCAGCTTGGCCGGGTTGGGTTCACCCCTCCACTTT
NA | NA | TRBJ2-7 | 14 | TRBV9 | CASSVGTVSYEQYF | TGTGCCAGCAGCGTAGGAACCGTCTCCTACGAGCAGTACTTC
NA | NA | TRBJ1-5 | 18 | TRBV19 | CASSIGHSDGGYNQPQHF | TGTGCCAGTAGTATAGGGCATTCCGATGGGGGATACAATCAGCCCCAGCATTTT
NA | many | TRBJ2-3 | 17 | TRBV4-3 | CASSQDLGGSSTDTQYF | TGCGCCAGCAGCCAAGATCTTGGGGGGAGTTCCACAGATACGCAGTATTTT
TRBD1 | NA | TRBJ2-5 | 16 | TRBV24-1 | CATSDSGQGAGETQYF | TGTGCCACCAGTGATTCGGGACAGGGGGCGGGGGAGACCCAGTACTTC
NA | few | TRBJ1-1 | 15 | TRBV3-1/TRBV3-2 | CASSRTGSMNTEAFF | TGTGCCAGCAGCCGGACGGGAAGTATGAACACTGAAGCTTTCTTT
TRBD2 | NA | TRBJ2-1 | 14 | TRBV6-4 | CASSAGGASHEQFF | TGTGCCAGCAGTGCGGGGGGGGCCTCCCATGAGCAGTTCTTC
NA | NA | TRBJ1-3 | 16 | TRBV7-9 | CASSLAQGRGGNTIYF | TGTGCCAGCAGCTTAGCTCAGGGGCGAGGAGGAAACACCATATATTTT
NA | once | TRBJ1-1 | 13 | TRBV7-2 | CASSRGGNTEAFF | TGTGCCAGCAGCCGAGGGGGGAACACTGAAGCTTTCTTT
TRBD1 | NA | TRBJ1-2 | 15 | TRBV6-5 | CASTLTQGADYGYTF | TGTGCCAGCACCCTTACTCAGGGGGCGGACTATGGCTACACCTTC
NA | NA | TRBJ1-2 | 13 | TRBV7-2 | CASSLRQHNGYTF | TGTGCCAGCAGCTTGCGGCAGCATAATGGCTACACCTTC
NA | NA | TRBJ2-5 | 17 | TRBV6-2/TRBV6-3 | CASSQPLTLGTEETQYF | TGTGCCAGCAGCCAACCCCTGACCCTTGGGACGGAAGAGACCCAGTACTTC
NA | NA | TRBJ1-5 | 13 | TRBV27 | CASSLSHRQPQHF | TGTGCCAGCAGTTTATCCCACAGACAGCCCCAGCATTTT
TRBD1 | NA | TRBJ1-4 | 12 | TRBV28 | CASTITGGKLFF | TGTGCCAGTACCATTACAGGGGGCAAACTGTTTTTT
NA | NA | TRBJ2-6 | 14 | TRBV5-1 | CASSLDSGANVLTF | TGCGCCAGCAGCCTTGACTCTGGGGCCAACGTCCTGACTTTC
TRBD2 | NA | TRBJ2-7 | 15 | TRBV7-9 | CASSQLAGGAYEQYF | TGTGCCAGCAGCCAACTAGCGGGGGGGGCCTACGAGCAGTACTTC
NA | NA | TRBJ2-1 | 14 | TRBV19 | CASGKGGGRNEQFF | TGTGCCAGCGGTAAAGGGGGGGGGCGGAATGAGCAGTTCTTC
NA | once | TRBJ2-7 | 15 | TRBV5-6 | CASSRGGSYSYEQYF | TGTGCCAGCAGTCGAGGCGGGTCGTACTCCTACGAGCAGTACTTC
TRBD1 | NA | TRBJ1-6 | 15 | TRBV9 | CASSQEQGRVSPLHF | TGTGCCAGCAGCCAAGAACAGGGGAGGGTTTCACCCCTCCACTTT
NA | once | TRBJ1-3 | 16 | TRBV7-2 | CASSAYPGQAGNTIYF | TGTGCCAGCAGCGCGTACCCAGGGCAAGCTGGAAACACCATATATTTT
TRBD1 | NA | TRBJ1-2 | 14 | TRBV6-5 | CASRPTGAGGGYTF | TGTGCCAGCAGGCCGACAGGGGCTGGTGGTGGCTACACCTTC
TRBD1 | many | TRBJ2-4 | 14 | TRBV7-2 | CASSLGGQPNIQYF | TGTGCCAGCAGCTTAGGGGGACAGCCAAACATTCAGTACTTC
NA | NA | TRBJ2-1 | 13 | TRBV7-9 | CASNEGLRGEQFF | TGTGCCAGCAATGAGGGACTGCGGGGTGAGCAGTTCTTC
TRBD1 | NA | TRBJ1-5 | 17 | TRBV24-1 | CATSGRDRGLGNQPQHF | TGTGCCACCAGTGGCCGGGACAGGGGACTCGGCAATCAGCCCCAGCATTTT